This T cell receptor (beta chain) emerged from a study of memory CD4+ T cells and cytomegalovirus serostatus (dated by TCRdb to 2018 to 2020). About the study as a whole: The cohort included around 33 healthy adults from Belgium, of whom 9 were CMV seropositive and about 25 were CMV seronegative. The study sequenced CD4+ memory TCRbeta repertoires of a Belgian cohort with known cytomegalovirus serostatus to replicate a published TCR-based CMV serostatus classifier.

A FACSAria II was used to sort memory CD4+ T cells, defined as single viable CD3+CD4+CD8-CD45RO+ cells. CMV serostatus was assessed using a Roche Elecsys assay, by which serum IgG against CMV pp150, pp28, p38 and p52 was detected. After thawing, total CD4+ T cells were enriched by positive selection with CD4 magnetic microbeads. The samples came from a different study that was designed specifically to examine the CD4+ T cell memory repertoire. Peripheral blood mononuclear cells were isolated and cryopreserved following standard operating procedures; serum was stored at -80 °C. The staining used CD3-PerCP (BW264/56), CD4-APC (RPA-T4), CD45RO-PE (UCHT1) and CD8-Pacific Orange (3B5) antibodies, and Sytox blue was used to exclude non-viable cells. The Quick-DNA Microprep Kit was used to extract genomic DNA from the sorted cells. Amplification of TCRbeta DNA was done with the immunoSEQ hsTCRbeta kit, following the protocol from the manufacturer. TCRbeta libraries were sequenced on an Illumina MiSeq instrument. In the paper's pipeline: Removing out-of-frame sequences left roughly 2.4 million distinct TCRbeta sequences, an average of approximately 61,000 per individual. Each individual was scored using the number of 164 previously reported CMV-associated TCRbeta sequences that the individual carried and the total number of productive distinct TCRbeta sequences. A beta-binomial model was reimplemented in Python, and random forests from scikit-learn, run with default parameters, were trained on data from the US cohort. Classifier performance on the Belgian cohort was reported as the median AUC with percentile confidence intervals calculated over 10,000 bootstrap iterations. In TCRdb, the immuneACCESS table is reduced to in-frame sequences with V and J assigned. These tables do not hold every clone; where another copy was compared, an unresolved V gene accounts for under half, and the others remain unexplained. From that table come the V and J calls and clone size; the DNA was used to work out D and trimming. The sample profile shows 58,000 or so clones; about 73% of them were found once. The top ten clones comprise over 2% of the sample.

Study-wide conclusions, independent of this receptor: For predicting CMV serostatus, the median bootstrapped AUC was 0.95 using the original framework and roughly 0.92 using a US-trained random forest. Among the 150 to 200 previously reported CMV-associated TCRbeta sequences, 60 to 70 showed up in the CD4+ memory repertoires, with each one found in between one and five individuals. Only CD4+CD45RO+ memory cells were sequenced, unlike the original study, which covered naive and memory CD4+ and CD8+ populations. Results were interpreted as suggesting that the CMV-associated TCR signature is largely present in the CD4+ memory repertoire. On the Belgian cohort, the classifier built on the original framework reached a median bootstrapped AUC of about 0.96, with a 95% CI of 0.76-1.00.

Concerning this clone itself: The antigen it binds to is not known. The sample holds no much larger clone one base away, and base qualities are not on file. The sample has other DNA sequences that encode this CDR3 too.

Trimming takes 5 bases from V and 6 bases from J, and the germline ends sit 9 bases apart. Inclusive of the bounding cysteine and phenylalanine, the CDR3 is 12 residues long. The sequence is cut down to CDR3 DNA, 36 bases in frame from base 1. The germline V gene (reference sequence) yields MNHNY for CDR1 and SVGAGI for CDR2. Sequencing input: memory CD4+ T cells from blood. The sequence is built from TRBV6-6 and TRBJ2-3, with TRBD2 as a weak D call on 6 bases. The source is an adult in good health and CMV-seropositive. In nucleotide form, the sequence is TGTGCCAGCAGTCCGACTAGTGATACGCAGTATTTT. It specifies CASSPTSDTQYF.